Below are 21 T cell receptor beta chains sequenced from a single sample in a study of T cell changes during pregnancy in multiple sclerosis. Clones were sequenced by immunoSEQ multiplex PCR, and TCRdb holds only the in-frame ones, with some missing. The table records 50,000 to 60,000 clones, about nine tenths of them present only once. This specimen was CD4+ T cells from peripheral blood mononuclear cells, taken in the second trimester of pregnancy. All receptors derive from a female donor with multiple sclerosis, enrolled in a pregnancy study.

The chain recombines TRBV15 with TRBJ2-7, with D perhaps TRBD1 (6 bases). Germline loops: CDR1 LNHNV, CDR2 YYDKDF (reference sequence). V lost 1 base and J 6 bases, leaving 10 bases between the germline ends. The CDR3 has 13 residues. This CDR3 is CATSRVTGTEQYF. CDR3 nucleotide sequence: TGTGCCACCAGCAGAGTCACAGGGACCGAGCAGTACTTC. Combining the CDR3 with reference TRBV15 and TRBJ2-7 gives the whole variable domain DAMVIQNPRYQVTQFGKPVTLSCSQTLNHNVMYWYQQKSSQAPKLLFHYYDKDFNNEADTPDNFQSRRPNTSFCFLDIRSPGLGDTAMYLCATSRVTGTEQYFGPGTRLTVT.

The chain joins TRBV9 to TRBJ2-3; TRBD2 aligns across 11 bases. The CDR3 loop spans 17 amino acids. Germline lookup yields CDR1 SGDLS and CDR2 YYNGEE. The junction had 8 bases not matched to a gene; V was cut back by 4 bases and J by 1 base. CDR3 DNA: TGTGCCAGCAGCATTGGACTAGCGGGTTTAGGCACAGATACGCAGTATTTT. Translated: CASSIGLAGLGTDTQYF. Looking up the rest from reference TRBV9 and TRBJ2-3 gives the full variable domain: DSGVTQTPKHLITATGQRVTLRCSPRSGDLSVYWYQQSLDQGLQFLIQYYNGEERAKGNILERFSAQQFPDLHSELNLSSLELGDSALYFCASSIGLAGLGTDTQYFGPGTRLTVL.

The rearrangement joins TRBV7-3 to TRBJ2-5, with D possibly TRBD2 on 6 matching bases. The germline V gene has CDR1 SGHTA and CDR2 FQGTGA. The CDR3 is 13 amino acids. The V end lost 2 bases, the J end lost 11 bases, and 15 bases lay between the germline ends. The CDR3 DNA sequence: TGTGCCAGCAGCTTAGGGGGTAGCGGCTCGCAGTACTTC. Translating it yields CASSLGGSGSQYF.

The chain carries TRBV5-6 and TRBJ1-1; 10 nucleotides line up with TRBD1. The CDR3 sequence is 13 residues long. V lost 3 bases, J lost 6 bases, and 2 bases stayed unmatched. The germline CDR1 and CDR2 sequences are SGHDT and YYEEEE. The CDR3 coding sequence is TGTGCCAGCAGCTCGACAGGGGGCTCTGAAGCTTTCTTT. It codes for CASSSTGGSEAFF.

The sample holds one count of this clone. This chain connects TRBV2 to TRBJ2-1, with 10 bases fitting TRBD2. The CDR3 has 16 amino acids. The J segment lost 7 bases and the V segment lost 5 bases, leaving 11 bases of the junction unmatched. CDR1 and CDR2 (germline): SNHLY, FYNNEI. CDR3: CASSLTRTSGKNEQFF. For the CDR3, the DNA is TGTGCCAGCAGTCTTACCCGGACTAGCGGTAAAAATGAGCAGTTCTTC.

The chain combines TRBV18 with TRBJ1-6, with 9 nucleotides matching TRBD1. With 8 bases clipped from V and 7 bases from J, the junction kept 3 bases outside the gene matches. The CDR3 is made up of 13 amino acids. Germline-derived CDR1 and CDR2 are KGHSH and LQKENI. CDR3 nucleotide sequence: TGTGCCAGCGCCACAGGGGGCAATTCACCCCTCCACTTT. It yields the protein CASATGGNSPLHF.

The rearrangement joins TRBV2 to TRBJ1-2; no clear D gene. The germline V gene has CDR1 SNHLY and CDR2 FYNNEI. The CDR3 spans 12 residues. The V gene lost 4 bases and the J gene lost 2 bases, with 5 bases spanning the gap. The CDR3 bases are TGTGCCAGCAGTGCCGGGAACTATGGCTACACCTTC. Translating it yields CASSAGNYGYTF.

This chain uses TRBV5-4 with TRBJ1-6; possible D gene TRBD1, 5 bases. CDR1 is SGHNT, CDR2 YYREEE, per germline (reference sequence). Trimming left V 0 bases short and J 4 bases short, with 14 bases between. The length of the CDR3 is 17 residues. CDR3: CASSLGGRGGYNSPLHF. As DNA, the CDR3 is TGTGCCAGCAGCTTGGGTGGGAGGGGCGGTTATAATTCACCCCTCCACTTT. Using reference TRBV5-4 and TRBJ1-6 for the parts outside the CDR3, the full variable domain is ETGVTQSPTHLIKTRGQQVTLRCSSQSGHNTVSWYQQALGQGPQFIFQYYREEENGRGNFPPRFSGLQFPNYSSELNVNALELDDSALYLCASSLGGRGGYNSPLHFGNGTRLTVT.

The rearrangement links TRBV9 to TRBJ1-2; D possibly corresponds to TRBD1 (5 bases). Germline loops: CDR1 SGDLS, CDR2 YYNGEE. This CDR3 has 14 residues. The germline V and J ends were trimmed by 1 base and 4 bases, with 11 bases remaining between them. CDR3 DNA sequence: TGTGCCAGCAGCGTACGACAGTCCGGCTATGGCTACACCTTC. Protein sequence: CASSVRQSGYGYTF. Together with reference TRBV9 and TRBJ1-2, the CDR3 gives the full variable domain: DSGVTQTPKHLITATGQRVTLRCSPRSGDLSVYWYQQSLDQGLQFLIQYYNGEERAKGNILERFSAQQFPDLHSELNLSSLELGDSALYFCASSVRQSGYGYTFGSGTRLTVV.

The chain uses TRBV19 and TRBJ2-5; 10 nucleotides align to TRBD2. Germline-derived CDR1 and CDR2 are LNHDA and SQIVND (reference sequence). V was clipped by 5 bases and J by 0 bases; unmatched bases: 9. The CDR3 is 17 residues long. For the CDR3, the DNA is TGTGCCAGTAGTCTTGGGGCTAGCGGGAGTTACCAAGAGACCCAGTACTTC. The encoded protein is CASSLGASGSYQETQYF.

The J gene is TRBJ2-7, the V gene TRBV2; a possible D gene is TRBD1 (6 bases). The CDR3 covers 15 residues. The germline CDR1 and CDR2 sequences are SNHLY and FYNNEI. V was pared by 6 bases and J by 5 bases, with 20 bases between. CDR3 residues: CASRETGQGWDEQYF. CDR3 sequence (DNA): TGTGCCAGCAGGGAGACGGGACAAGGCTGGGACGAGCAGTACTTC. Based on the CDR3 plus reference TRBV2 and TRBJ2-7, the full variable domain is EPEVTQTPSHQVTQMGQEVILRCVPISNHLYFYWYRQILGQKVEFLVSFYNNEISEKSEIFDDQFSVERPDGSNFTLKIRSTKLEDSAMYFCASRETGQGWDEQYFGPGTRLTVT.

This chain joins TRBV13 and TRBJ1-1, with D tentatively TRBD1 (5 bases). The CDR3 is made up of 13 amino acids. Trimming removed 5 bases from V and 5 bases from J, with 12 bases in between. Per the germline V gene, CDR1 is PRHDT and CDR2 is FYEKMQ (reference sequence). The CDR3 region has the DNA TGTGCCAGCAGCCGTAGTAAGGGGACTGAAGCTTTCTTT. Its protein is CASSRSKGTEAFF.

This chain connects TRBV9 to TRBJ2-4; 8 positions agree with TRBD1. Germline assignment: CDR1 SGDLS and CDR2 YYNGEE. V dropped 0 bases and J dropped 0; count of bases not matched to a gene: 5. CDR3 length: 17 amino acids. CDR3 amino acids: CASSVDPGQGAKNIQYF. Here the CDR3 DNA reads TGTGCCAGCAGCGTAGATCCCGGACAGGGAGCCAAAAACATTCAGTACTTC.

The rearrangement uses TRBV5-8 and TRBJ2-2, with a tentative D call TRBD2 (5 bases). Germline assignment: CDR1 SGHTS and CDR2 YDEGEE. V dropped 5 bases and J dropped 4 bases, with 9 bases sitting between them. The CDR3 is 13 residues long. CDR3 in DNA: TGTGCCAGCAGGGACTGGGGCACCGGGGAGCTGTTTTTT. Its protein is CASRDWGTGELFF. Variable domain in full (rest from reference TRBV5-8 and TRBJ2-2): EAGVTQSPTHLIKTRGQQATLRCSPISGHTSVYWYQQALGLGLQFLLWYDEGEERNRGNFPPRFSGRQFPNYSSELNVNALELEDSALYLCASRDWGTGELFFGEGSRLTVL.

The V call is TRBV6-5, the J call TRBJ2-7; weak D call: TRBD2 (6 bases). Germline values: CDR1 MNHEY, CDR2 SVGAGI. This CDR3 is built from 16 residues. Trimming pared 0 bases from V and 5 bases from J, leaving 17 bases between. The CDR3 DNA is TGTGCCAGCAGTTACTCGAATCCGGGGACTCGGGACGAGCAGTACTTC. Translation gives CASSYSNPGTRDEQYF.

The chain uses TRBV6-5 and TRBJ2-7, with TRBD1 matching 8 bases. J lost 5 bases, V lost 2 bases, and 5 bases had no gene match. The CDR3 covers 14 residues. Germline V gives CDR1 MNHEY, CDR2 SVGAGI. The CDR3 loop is CASSYPQGAHEQYF. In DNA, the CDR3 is TGTGCCAGCAGTTACCCTCAGGGGGCACACGAGCAGTACTTC.

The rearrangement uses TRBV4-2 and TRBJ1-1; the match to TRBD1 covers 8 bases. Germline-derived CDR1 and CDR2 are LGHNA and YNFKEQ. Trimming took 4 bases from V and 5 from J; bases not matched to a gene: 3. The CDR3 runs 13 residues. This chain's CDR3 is CASSPGGKTEAFF. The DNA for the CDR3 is TGTGCCAGCAGCCCAGGGGGCAAAACTGAAGCTTTCTTT.

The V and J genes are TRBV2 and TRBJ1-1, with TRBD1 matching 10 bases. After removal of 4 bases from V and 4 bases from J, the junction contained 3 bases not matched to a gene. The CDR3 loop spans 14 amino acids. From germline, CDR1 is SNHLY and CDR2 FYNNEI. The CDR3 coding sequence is TGTGCCAGCAGTGTTCGACAGGGGGCCACTGAAGCTTTCTTT. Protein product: CASSVRQGATEAFF.

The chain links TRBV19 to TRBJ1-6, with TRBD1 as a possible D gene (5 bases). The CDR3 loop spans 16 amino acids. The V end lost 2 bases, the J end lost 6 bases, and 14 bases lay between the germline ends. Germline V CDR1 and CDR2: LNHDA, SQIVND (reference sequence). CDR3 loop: CASSIKSDRTNSPLHF. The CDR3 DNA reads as TGTGCCAGTAGTATAAAGTCCGACAGAACTAATTCACCCCTCCACTTT. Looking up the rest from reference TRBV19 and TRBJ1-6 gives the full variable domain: DGGITQSPKYLFRKEGQNVTLSCEQNLNHDAMYWYRQDPGQGLRLIYYSQIVNDFQKGDIAEGYSVSREKKESFPLTVTSAQKNPTAFYLCASSIKSDRTNSPLHFGNGTRLTVT.

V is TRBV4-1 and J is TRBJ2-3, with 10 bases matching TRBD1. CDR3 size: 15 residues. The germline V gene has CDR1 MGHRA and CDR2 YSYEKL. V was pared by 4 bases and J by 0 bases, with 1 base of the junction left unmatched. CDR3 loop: CASSRQGASTDTQYF. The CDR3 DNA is TGCGCCAGCAGCCGACAGGGGGCTAGCACAGATACGCAGTATTTT.

The CDR3 loop is CASSYLGTGQETQYF. For the CDR3, the DNA is TGTGCCAGCAGTTACCTCGGGACAGGACAAGAGACCCAGTACTTC. The chain links TRBV6-5 to TRBJ2-5; 8 bases agree with TRBD1. In germline, CDR1 is MNHEY, CDR2 SVGAGI. The V segment lost 2 bases and the J segment 2 bases; nucleotides outside the gene matches: 4. This CDR3 has 15 amino acids.